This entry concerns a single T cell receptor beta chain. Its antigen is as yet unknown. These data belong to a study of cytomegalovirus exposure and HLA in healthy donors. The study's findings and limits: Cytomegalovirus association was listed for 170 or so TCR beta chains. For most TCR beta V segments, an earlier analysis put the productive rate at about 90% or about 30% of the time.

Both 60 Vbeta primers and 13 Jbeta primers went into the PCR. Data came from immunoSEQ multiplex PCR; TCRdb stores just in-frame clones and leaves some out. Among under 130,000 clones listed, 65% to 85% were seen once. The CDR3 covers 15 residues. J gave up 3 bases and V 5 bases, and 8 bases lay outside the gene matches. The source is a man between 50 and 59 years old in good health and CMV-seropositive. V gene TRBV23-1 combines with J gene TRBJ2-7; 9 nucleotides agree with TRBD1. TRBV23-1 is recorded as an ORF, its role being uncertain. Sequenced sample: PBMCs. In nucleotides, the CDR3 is TGCGCCAGCAGTTGTACCGGGACAGGGATCTACGAGCAGTACTTC. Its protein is CASSCTGTGIYEQYF.